The 21 T cell receptor beta chains given below trace back to one sample, sequenced in a study of blood T cell repertoires in COVID-19 (dated by TCRdb to about 2020). The library was built by means of the immunoSEQ multiplex PCR assay. In TCRdb, the immuneACCESS table is reduced to in-frame sequences with V and J assigned. These tables do not hold every clone; where another copy was compared, an unresolved V gene accounts for under half, and the others remain unexplained. The sample table holds 100,000 or so clones, of which around 88% were seen once. 6.5% to 9% of the sample is taken by the ten largest. Sequences were obtained from peripheral blood. Receptor source: a man between 60 and 70 years old with acute or convalescent COVID-19.

This chain uses TRBV30 with TRBJ2-3; 9 bases agree with TRBD1. CDR3 length: 13 residues. CDR1 and CDR2 (germline): GTSNPN, SVGIG (reference sequence). Germline trimming cut 4 bases from V and 7 bases from J; bases unmatched to any gene: 6. CDR3 sequence (DNA): TGTGCCTGGACCGGGACAGGGAAATATACGCAGTATTTT. As protein: CAWTGTGKYTQYF.

The chain employs TRBV9 and TRBJ2-7; 8 bases fit TRBD2. This CDR3 comprises 14 residues. The germline CDR1 and CDR2 sequences are SGDLS and YYNGEE. The V and J ends lost 2 bases and 5 bases, in that order; junction bases with no gene match: 6. Here the CDR3 reads CASSVSGRAHEQYF. The CDR3 DNA follows: TGTGCCAGCAGCGTGAGCGGGAGAGCCCACGAGCAGTACTTC.

The rearrangement uses TRBV19 and TRBJ1-1, with 9 bases matching TRBD1. The CDR3 spans 16 residues. V lost 3 bases, J lost 4 bases, and 9 bases stayed unmatched. Per germline, CDR1 LNHDA and CDR2 SQIVND (reference sequence). The CDR3 DNA reads TGTGCCAGTAGTATTAGGCCGGGACAGGGTTTCACTGAAGCTTTCTTT. Its protein product is CASSIRPGQGFTEAFF.

The chain uses TRBV7-2 and TRBJ2-7; D is undetermined. Germline V gene data show CDR1 as SGHTA and CDR2 as FQGNSA. V lost 5 bases and J 6 bases, leaving 8 bases between the germline ends. This CDR3 spans 11 amino acids. The CDR3 bases are TGTGCCAGCAGCCCCCCCGGCGAGCAGTACTTC. Protein: CASSPPGEQYF.

This clone has more than one count but fewer than ten. V usage is TRBV6-2 or TRBV6-3 and J usage is TRBJ1-3; TRBD1 might be the D (6 bases). The germline V gene encodes CDR1 MNHEY and CDR2 SVGEGT. CDR3 length: 15 residues. V lost 6 bases to trimming and J lost 4 bases, with 16 bases between them. CDR3 nucleotide sequence: TGTGCCAGCAGCCCCTCAGGGGCAGGGGGAAACACCATATATTTT. It specifies CASSPSGAGGNTIYF.

J is TRBJ1-1 and V is TRBV27, with 7 nucleotides matching TRBD1. The germline V gene encodes CDR1 MNHEY and CDR2 SMNVEV (reference sequence). The length of the CDR3 is 16 residues. V shed 5 bases and J 0 bases; nucleotides not matched to a gene: 9. The CDR3 nucleotides read TGTGCCAGCAGTAGAGGGACCGGGACAGTGAACACTGAAGCTTTCTTT. Translating gives CASSRGTGTVNTEAFF.

This sequence joins TRBV7-2 and TRBJ1-5; 7 bases agree with TRBD1. This CDR3 spans 14 amino acids. From germline, CDR1 is SGHTA and CDR2 FQGNSA. After removal of 2 bases from V and 6 bases from J, the junction contained 4 bases not matched to a gene. Here the CDR3 reads CASSLPGGIQPQHF. The CDR3 bases are TGTGCCAGCAGCTTACCAGGGGGGATTCAGCCCCAGCATTTT.

The chain employs TRBV5-1 and TRBJ1-1; D is unclear. Trimming removed 2 bases at V and 4 bases at J, with 9 bases between. The CDR3 runs to 13 residues. CDR1 SGHRS and CDR2 YFSETQ come from the germline V gene. CDR3 residues: CASSFGTVTEAFF. Here the CDR3 DNA reads TGCGCCAGCAGCTTCGGAACAGTCACTGAAGCTTTCTTT.

This chain uses TRBV5-1 with TRBJ1-1, with D unresolved. CDR3 length: 15 amino acids. The germline V and J ends were trimmed by 1 base and 2 bases, with 12 bases remaining between them. Germline V gene data show CDR1 as SGHRS and CDR2 as YFSETQ. The CDR3 protein is CASSLQVAVNTEAFF. DNA of the CDR3: TGCGCCAGCAGCTTGCAGGTGGCAGTAAACACTGAAGCTTTCTTT.

The chain combines TRBV5-4 with TRBJ2-2; 10 positions agree with TRBD2. Germline lookup yields CDR1 SGHNT and CDR2 YYREEE (reference sequence). V dropped 0 bases and J dropped 3; count of bases not matched to a gene: 2. The CDR3 loop spans 16 amino acids. The CDR3 DNA is TGTGCCAGCAGCTTGGAACTAGCGGGATACACCGGGGAGCTGTTTTTT. It codes for CASSLELAGYTGELFF.

This sequence joins TRBV7-8 and TRBJ1-4; tentative D call: TRBD1 (5 bases). CDR3 size: 16 residues. Germline CDR1 SGHVS, CDR2 FQNEAQ. Trimming cost V 1 base and J 4 bases, with 13 bases left between them. This chain's CDR3 is CASSLDRGGGNEKLFF. Here the CDR3 DNA reads TGTGCCAGCAGCTTAGATAGGGGTGGTGGTAATGAAAAACTGTTTTTT.

The J gene is TRBJ1-6, the V gene TRBV5-4, with TRBD1 identical over 8 bases. This CDR3 region has 17 residues. From germline, CDR1 is SGHNT and CDR2 YYREEE (reference sequence). The ends lost 3 bases at V and 4 bases at J; junction bases unmatched: 9. The CDR3 sequence is CASSSKLDRAYNSPLHF. The CDR3 nucleotides read TGTGCCAGCAGCTCCAAATTGGACAGGGCTTATAATTCACCCCTCCACTTT.

The V call is TRBV6-5, the J call TRBJ1-6; possibly TRBD1 for D (6 bases). The CDR3 has 13 residues. Germline values: CDR1 MNHEY, CDR2 SVGAGI. V lost 11 bases and J 4 bases, leaving 12 bases between the germline ends. The CDR3 here is CAVQGSYNSPLHF. The CDR3 nucleotides are TGTGCCGTACAGGGCTCTTATAATTCACCCCTCCACTTT.

CDR3: CASSVGGGRGDEQFF. CDR3 bases: TGTGCCAGCAGCGTAGGGGGCGGGAGGGGAGATGAGCAGTTCTTC. J is TRBJ2-1 and V is TRBV9; 9 nucleotides align to TRBD2. Germline-derived CDR1 and CDR2 are SGDLS and YYNGEE. CDR3 length: 15 residues. The V segment lost 0 bases and the J segment 8 bases; nucleotides outside the gene matches: 6.

The chain is built from TRBV6-2 or TRBV6-3 and TRBJ1-2; possibly TRBD1 for D (6 bases). The CDR3 is made up of 12 amino acids. Germline V CDR1 and CDR2: MNHEY, SVGEGT. V dropped 5 bases and J dropped 10 bases, with 14 bases sitting between them. The CDR3 region has the DNA TGTGCCAGCAGTCCCGGGACATCGCACTACACCTTC. This translates into CASSPGTSHYTF.

CDR3 region: CASSLAGQGAYGYTF. The DNA for the CDR3 is TGCGCCAGCAGCTTGGCTGGGCAGGGTGCCTATGGCTACACCTTC. This chain uses TRBV5-1 with TRBJ1-2, with D perhaps TRBD1 (5 bases). In germline, CDR1 is SGHRS, CDR2 YFSETQ. Trimming stripped 0 bases from V and 4 bases from J, with 13 bases between. CDR3 length: 15 amino acids.

As DNA, the CDR3 is TGCGCCAGCAGCCAAGACGGTTACTATGGCTACACCTTC. Translating gives CASSQDGYYGYTF. The V gene is TRBV4-1, the J gene TRBJ1-2, with D uncertain. V was pared by 0 bases and J by 3 bases, with 5 bases between. CDR3 length equals 13 residues. Per the germline V gene, CDR1 is MGHRA and CDR2 is YSYEKL.

The rearrangement joins TRBV18 to TRBJ2-6; possibly TRBD1 for D (6 bases). The CDR3 is 19 amino acids. V was shortened by 1 base and J by 4 bases, with 20 bases between the two germline ends. Germline V gene sequence: CDR1 KGHSH, CDR2 LQKENI. CDR3 region: CASSPQGTSLFPGANVLTF. In nucleotides, the CDR3 is TGTGCCAGCTCACCACAAGGGACAAGCCTCTTTCCCGGGGCCAACGTCCTGACTTTC.

CDR3 in amino acids: CASSWGQSTDTQYF. CDR3 in DNA: TGTGCCAGCAGCTGGGGACAGTCCACAGATACGCAGTATTTT. The gene calls are TRBV5-8 and TRBJ2-3; 7 bases fit TRBD1. The CDR3 is 14 residues long. Germline CDR1 SGHTS, CDR2 YDEGEE. The V segment lost 3 bases and the J segment 2 bases; nucleotides outside the gene matches: 3.

The rearrangement uses TRBV10-3 and TRBJ2-1, with 9 bases aligning to TRBD2. The CDR3 has 15 residues. V shed 6 bases, J shed 6 bases, and the junction held 9 bases outside the gene matches. The germline V gene encodes CDR1 ENHRY and CDR2 SYGVKD. CDR3 loop: CAIRELAGGGNEQFF. In DNA, the CDR3 is TGTGCCATCAGGGAACTAGCGGGCGGTGGCAATGAGCAGTTCTTC.

With respect to this clone: The same CDR3 arises from other DNA sequences in this sample as well. The chain employs TRBV20-1 and TRBJ1-2; 7 bases line up with TRBD1. V was pared by 5 bases and J by 8 bases, with 5 bases of the junction left unmatched. Germline CDR1 and CDR2: DFQATT and SNEGSKA (reference sequence). The CDR3 spans 11 residues. Written as DNA, the CDR3 is TGCAGTGCTTCTACAGGGGACGGCTACACCTTC. Amino acids: CSASTGDGYTF.